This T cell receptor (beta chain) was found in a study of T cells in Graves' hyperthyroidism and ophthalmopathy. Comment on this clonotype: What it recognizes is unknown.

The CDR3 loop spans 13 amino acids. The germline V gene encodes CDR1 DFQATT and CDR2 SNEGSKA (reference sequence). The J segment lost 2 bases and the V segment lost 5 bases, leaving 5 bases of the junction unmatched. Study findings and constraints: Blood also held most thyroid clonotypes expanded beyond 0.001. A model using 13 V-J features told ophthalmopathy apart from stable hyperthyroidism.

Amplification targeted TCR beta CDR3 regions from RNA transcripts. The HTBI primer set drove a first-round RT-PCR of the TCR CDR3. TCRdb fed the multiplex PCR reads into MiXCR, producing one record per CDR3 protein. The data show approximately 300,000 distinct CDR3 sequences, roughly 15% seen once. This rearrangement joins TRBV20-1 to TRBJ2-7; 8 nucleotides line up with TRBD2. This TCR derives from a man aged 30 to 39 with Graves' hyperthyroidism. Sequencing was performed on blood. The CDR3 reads CSALAGRPYEQYF. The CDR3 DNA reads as TGCAGTGCTTTAGCGGGGCGCCCCTACGAGCAGTACTTC.